This T cell receptor beta chain emerged from a study of early T cells in non-severe SARS-CoV-2 infection. Germline CDR1 and CDR2: ENHRY and SYGVKD. The junction had 2 bases not matched to a gene; V was cut back by 3 bases and J by 8 bases. The CDR3 is 12 amino acids. Each CDR3 protein gets one entry after TCRdb re-called the 5' RACE reads with MiXCR. Of around 58,000 distinct CDR3 sequences in the sample, about 15% were seen once. This clonotype came up many times. The J gene is TRBJ1-1, the V gene TRBV10-3, with 8 bases fitting TRBD1. The receptor comes from an adult who was a healthcare worker with PCR-confirmed SARS-CoV-2 infection or an uninfected control (not recorded which). The sample was whole blood, taken at baseline. The CDR3 region has the DNA TGTGCCATCAGTGAACAGGGGGACGAAGCTTTCTTT. Translated: CAISEQGDEAFF.